This T cell receptor (beta chain) was obtained from a study of shared clonotypes between healthy human individuals. This CDR3 is built from 16 residues. The germline gives CDR1 SNHLY, CDR2 FYNNEI. V was pared by 4 bases and J by 1 base, with 14 bases between. Some clones are missing from TCRdb's copy, which holds only in-frame ones; the method was immunoSEQ multiplex PCR. The sample includes about 380,000 clones, roughly 96% of them seen just once. The source is a young man in good health. Material for sequencing was memory CD8+ T cells sorted from blood. Subset here: CD45RO+ cells pooled with CCR7-negative TemRA cells. This chain joins TRBV2 and TRBJ1-5; D is unresolved. The CDR3 nucleotides are TGTGCCAGCAGTGGCACGACCACAGCGAGCAATCAGCCCCAGCATTTT. Protein: CASSGTTTASNQPQHF. The whole variable domain, filled in from reference TRBV2 and TRBJ1-5, reads EPEVTQTPSHQVTQMGQEVILRCVPISNHLYFYWYRQILGQKVEFLVSFYNNEISEKSEIFDDQFSVERPDGSNFTLKIRSTKLEDSAMYFCASSGTTTASNQPQHFGDGTRLSIL.